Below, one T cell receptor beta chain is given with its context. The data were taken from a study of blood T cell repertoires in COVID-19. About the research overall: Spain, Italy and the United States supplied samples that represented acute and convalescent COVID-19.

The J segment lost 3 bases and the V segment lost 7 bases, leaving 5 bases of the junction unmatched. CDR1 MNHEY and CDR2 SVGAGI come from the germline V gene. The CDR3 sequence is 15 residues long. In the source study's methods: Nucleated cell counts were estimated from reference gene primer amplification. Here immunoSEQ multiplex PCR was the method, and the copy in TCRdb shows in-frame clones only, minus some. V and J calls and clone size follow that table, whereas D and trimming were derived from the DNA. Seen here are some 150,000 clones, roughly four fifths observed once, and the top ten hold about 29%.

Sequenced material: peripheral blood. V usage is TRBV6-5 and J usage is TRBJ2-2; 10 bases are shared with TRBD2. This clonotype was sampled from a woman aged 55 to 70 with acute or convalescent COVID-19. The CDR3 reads CASTTSGVYTGELFF. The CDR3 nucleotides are TGTGCCAGCACCACTAGCGGGGTTTACACCGGGGAGCTGTTTTTT.